Shown below are 3 T cell receptor beta chains from a single sample sequenced in a study of blood T cell repertoires in COVID-19. TCRdb keeps only in-frame clones here, not all; method: immunoSEQ multiplex PCR. This sample has over 150,000 clones, with about 90% found just once. Sequencing input: PBMCs or T cells enriched from blood (not recorded which). The receptor source for this set is a woman aged 50 to 60 who had recovered from COVID-19.

V and J are TRBV21-1 and TRBJ1-1. TRBV21-1 is given as a pseudogene. The CDR3 totals 14 residues. The CDR3 loop is CASRGGGPNTEAFF. CDR3 DNA: TGTGCCAGCAGGGGAGGGGGGCCTAACACTGAAGCTTTCTTT.

This clone was detected only once. The rearrangement uses TRBV18 and TRBJ2-7; 7 nucleotides align to TRBD1. The germline CDR1 and CDR2 sequences are KGHSH and LQKENI. The J segment lost 0 bases and the V segment lost 2 bases, leaving 10 bases of the junction unmatched. The CDR3 runs 17 residues. This CDR3 is CASSPRAPGQSSYEQYF. The CDR3 bases are TGTGCCAGCTCACCAAGGGCCCCGGGACAGAGCTCCTACGAGCAGTACTTC. The full variable domain, with the rest looked up from reference TRBV18 and TRBJ2-7, is NAGVMQNPRHLVRRRGQEARLRCSPMKGHSHVYWYRQLPEEGLKFMVYLQKENIIDESGMPKERFSAEFPKEGPSILRIQQVVRGDSAAYFCASSPRAPGQSSYEQYFGPGTRLTVT.

This chain links TRBV5-6 with TRBJ1-2; 7 bases fit TRBD1. Unmatched junction bases numbered 2, after V lost 3 bases and J lost 0 bases. The CDR3 is 14 residues long. Germline V gene lookup returns CDR1 SGHDT and CDR2 YYEEEE. The CDR3 DNA follows: TGTGCCAGCAGCTGGGACAGAGCTAACTATGGCTACACCTTC. It specifies CASSWDRANYGYTF.